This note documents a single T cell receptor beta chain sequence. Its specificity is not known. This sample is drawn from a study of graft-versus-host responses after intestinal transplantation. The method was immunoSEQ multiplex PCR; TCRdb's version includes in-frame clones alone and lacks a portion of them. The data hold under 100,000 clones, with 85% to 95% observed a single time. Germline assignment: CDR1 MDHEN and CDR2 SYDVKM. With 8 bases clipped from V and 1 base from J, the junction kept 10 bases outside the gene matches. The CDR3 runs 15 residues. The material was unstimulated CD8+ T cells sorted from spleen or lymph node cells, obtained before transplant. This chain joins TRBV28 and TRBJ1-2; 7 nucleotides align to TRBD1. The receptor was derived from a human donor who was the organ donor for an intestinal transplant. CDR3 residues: CASRRGQFLNYGYTF. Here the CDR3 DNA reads TGTGCCAGCCGGCGGGGACAGTTCCTTAACTATGGCTACACCTTC.